This T cell receptor (beta chain) derives from a study of identical twins. On this clonotype: Its cognate antigen is unknown.

Unique molecular identifiers were present on the cDNA, which also gained a universal primer site by template switching. TCRdb processed the 5' RACE reads anew with MiXCR; each CDR3 protein has one entry. This table has hundreds of thousands of distinct CDR3 sequences, 15% to 20% appearing once. CDR3 length: 15 residues. The V segment lost 6 bases and the J segment 0 bases; nucleotides outside the gene matches: 5. Overall study results and limits: Zero-insertion findings could be partly confounded by invariant cells (MAIT and iNKT cells).

These same data were also listed under a study on T cells expressing NK-cell markers. That source notes: These same clonotypes (in four donors) also led the CD3+CD56-NKG2C+ fraction.

This TCR was recovered from a young woman in good health. J is TRBJ2-1 and V is TRBV12-3 or TRBV12-4; 7 nucleotides align to TRBD2. The material sequenced was PBMCs. The CDR3 region is CASREAGSSYNEQFF. The CDR3 nucleotides are TGTGCCAGCAGGGAAGCGGGGAGCTCCTACAATGAGCAGTTCTTC.